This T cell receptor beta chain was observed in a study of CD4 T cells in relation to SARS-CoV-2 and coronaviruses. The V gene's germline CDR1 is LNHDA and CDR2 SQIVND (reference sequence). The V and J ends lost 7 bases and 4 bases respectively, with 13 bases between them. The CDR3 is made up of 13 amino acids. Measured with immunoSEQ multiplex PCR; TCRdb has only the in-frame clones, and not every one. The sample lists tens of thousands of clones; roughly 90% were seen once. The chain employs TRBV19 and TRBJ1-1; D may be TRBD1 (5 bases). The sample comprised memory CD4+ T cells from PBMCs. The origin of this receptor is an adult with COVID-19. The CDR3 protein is CASTTRAATEAFF. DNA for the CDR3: TGTGCCAGTACCACCAGGGCAGCCACTGAAGCTTTCTTT.